The clone carrying this T cell receptor beta chain turned up a few times. Its antigen is not known. This specimen comes from a study of T-cell memory formation after mild COVID-19. General study findings and limits: For contracting clones, CD4+ ones sat mainly in CM and EM, CD8+ in EMRA. From day 15 to 85, contracting clones were balanced between CD4 and CD8, whereas later expanders leaned toward CD4+.

CDR1 MDHEN and CDR2 SYDVKM come from the germline V gene. V lost 2 bases, J lost 4 bases, and 9 bases lay in between. This CDR3 region has 14 residues. 5'RACE with constant-segment primers built TCRalpha and TCRbeta cDNA libraries with UMIs. TCRdb called the 5' RACE reads again in MiXCR, with one record for every CDR3 protein. The top ten clones hold roughly 37% of a sample with about 110,000 distinct CDR3 sequences, 22% of them seen once. This chain joins TRBV28 and TRBJ1-5; D gene uncertain. Sequencing was performed on PBMCs or a T cell subset sorted from them (not recorded which). This clonotype originated in a man aged 18 to 30 who had mild COVID-19 (a few samples of this study predate the infection). Cell type and time point are not known. In DNA, the CDR3 is TGTGCCAGCAGTTTAGGTCGGTATAATCAGCCCCAGCATTTT. Translating gives CASSLGRYNQPQHF.